The T cell receptor (beta chain) under discussion was sequenced for a study of blood T cells in healthy people across ages (dated by TCRdb to between 2015 and 2017). For the study in its entirety: In model experiments, roughly one uniquely barcoded TCR beta cDNA molecule per two T cells was captured by template switching. For two donors (one aged 18 to 29 and one aged 80 or older), the study analyzed two additional independent replicas of 1 million unique cDNA reads from the same blood draw. To avoid experimental bias, donors of different ages were randomly spread across the sequencing lanes. Four age groups were formed from the donors: young (average approximately 16 years), middle-aged (less than 40), aged (about 68) and long-lived (around 82). Using deep sequencing normalized with unique cDNA molecular identifiers, the study measured how TCR beta repertoire diversity changes with age. On the study overall, not on this receptor specifically: Because the CMV infection status of the donors was unknown, age-related changes in expanded clonotypes may potentially have been confounded. Because profiling used bulk unsorted PBMCs, naive and antigen-experienced compartments could not be compared conclusively. Estimates of total diversity based on one million sequenced T cells were considered lower bounds and underestimates. The long-lived group showed more naive CD4+ T cells, fewer expanded clones and increased TCR diversity than the aged group, suggesting age selection. A strong correlation was found between observed TCR beta diversity and the percentage of naive T cells measured by flow cytometry. As age increased, observed TCR beta diversity per million T cells dropped in a roughly linear way, and a significant reduction was already evident by age around 41.

From its cysteine to its phenylalanine, the CDR3 spans 15 amino acids. The read is trimmed to its CDR3 DNA, 45 bases read in frame from base 1. V has 2 bases trimmed and J has 6 bases trimmed; junction bases matching no gene number 7. The 39 donors, aged roughly 6 to 90 years, were systemically healthy Caucasian individuals from Russia. Each donor gave about 9.7 milliliters of peripheral blood, drawn into EDTA-treated Vacutainer tubes. Ficoll-Paque density-gradient centrifugation was used to isolate PBMCs, with at least 6 million obtained per sample. Trizol reagent was used to extract total RNA from the PBMCs, yielding at least 6 micrograms per sample. The percentages of naive CD45RAhigh/CD27high T cells were determined by flow cytometry on a PBMC aliquot from every donor. Notes on this clonotype: Its recognized antigen is unknown. No much larger clone is present one base from it, and per-base qualities are unavailable.

Libraries were made using 5' RACE. TCRdb records Illumina HiSeq 2500 as the sequencer. A second PCR of roughly 7 to 11 cycles was performed with a sample-barcoded 5' primer and a J-beta primer mix. Each TCR beta cDNA molecule received a unique molecular identifier from a template-switch 5' adaptor carrying 12 random nucleotides. Each sample yielded at least 3 million CDR3-containing paired-end reads. First-strand cDNA was synthesized from all RNA with the Mint cDNA synthesis kit, primed by a TRBC-specific oligonucleotide. After uracil-DNA glycosylase treatment, a first 18-cycle PCR used universal primers M1SS and BC2_uni_R on all cDNA. The authors' pipeline ran thus. For normalization, 1 million high-quality reads were randomly selected from each sample, with every read carrying a distinct molecular identifier. Instead of being binned into consensus sequences, reads with shared molecular identifiers were discarded. MiTCR, set to a Q25 quality threshold and the strictest error-elimination algorithm, was used for CDR3 identification, clonotype clustering and error correction. A nonparametric unseen species model using Euler transformation provided a lower-bound estimate of total TCR beta diversity. TCRdb took the public reads, trimmed them with fastp at Q25, ran MiXCR for clone calling and kept in-frame beta chains. Entries that share a CDR3 protein sequence are merged under the most common genes and DNA. TCRdb, not the original authors, processed these V and J calls. For this sample there are over 950,000 distinct CDR3 sequences; roughly 50% appear just once. Around 21% of the sample comes from the top ten.

The sequenced sample was blood. The sequence was collected from a woman in her fifties or sixties in good health. The rearrangement joined TRBV12-3 or TRBV12-4 to TRBJ1-5; the central 7 bases match TRBD1. The nucleotide sequence reads TGTGCCAGCAGTTTACAGGGGGAGGTGTGTCAGCCCCAGCATTTT. This gives the protein CASSLQGEVCQPQHF.